These 13 T cell receptor beta chains were sequenced from one sample in a study of cytomegalovirus exposure and HLA in healthy donors. Primers for the PCR totalled 60 Vbeta and 13 Jbeta. Sequencing used immunoSEQ multiplex PCR; TCRdb keeps in-frame clones, though not all of them. This sample has around 200,000 clones, with less than 85% found just once. The sequenced sample was PBMCs. Receptors originate from a boy aged 5 to 17 in good health and CMV-seronegative.

The chain uses TRBV30 and TRBJ1-1, with 8 bases fitting TRBD1. In germline, CDR1 is GTSNPN, CDR2 SVGIG (reference sequence). The CDR3 totals 17 residues. The trim removed 3 bases at V and 4 bases at J, leaving 16 bases unmatched. The CDR3 DNA sequence: TGTGCCTGGAGCGCCGATTGGAGCAGGGGGCGAGGCACTGAAGCTTTCTTT. Amino acids: CAWSADWSRGRGTEAFF. Complete variable domain (other parts from reference TRBV30 and TRBJ1-1): SQTIHQWPATLVQPVGSPLSLECTVEGTSNPNLYWYRQAAGRGLQLLFYSVGIGQISSEVPQNLSASRPQDRQFILSSKKLLLSDSGFYLCAWSADWSRGRGTEAFFGQGTRLTVV.

V is TRBV6-5 and J is TRBJ2-3; TRBD2 matches at 11 bases. The CDR3 covers 15 residues. J lost 1 base, V lost 6 bases, and 3 bases had no gene match. Germline V lookup: CDR1 MNHEY, CDR2 SVGAGI. CDR3 in amino acids: CASRGGLAGTDTQYF. DNA of the CDR3: TGTGCCAGCAGGGGGGGACTAGCGGGCACAGATACGCAGTATTTT.

This clone was observed once. The genes are TRBV7-9 and TRBJ1-3; the D gene is possibly TRBD1 (5 bases). CDR1 is SEHNR, CDR2 FQNEAQ, per germline (reference sequence). The CDR3 has 15 amino acids. Trimming removed 4 bases at V and 0 bases at J, with 10 bases between. The CDR3 region is CASSSGHSSGNTIYF. CDR3 coding DNA: TGTGCCAGCAGCTCAGGACATAGCTCTGGAAACACCATATATTTT.

The V call is TRBV30, the J call TRBJ2-7, with TRBD1 as a possible D gene (5 bases). The germline V and J ends were trimmed by 6 bases and 5 bases, with 17 bases remaining between them. The CDR3 length is 13 residues. Per the germline V gene, CDR1 is GTSNPN and CDR2 is SVGIG (reference sequence). CDR3 amino acids: CACWKPGKDEQYF. The DNA of the CDR3 is TGTGCCTGCTGGAAGCCAGGGAAAGACGAGCAGTACTTC. Combining the CDR3 with reference TRBV30 and TRBJ2-7 gives the whole variable domain SQTIHQWPATLVQPVGSPLSLECTVEGTSNPNLYWYRQAAGRGLQLLFYSVGIGQISSEVPQNLSASRPQDRQFILSSKKLLLSDSGFYLCACWKPGKDEQYFGPGTRLTVT.

The chain is built from TRBV5-4 and TRBJ2-1; 9 bases are shared with TRBD2. The CDR3 contains 15 residues. Germline trimming cut 4 bases from V and 6 bases from J; bases unmatched to any gene: 8. Germline V lookup: CDR1 SGHNT, CDR2 YYREEE (reference sequence). CDR3 nucleotide sequence: TGTGCCAGCAGCCCATTAGCGGGAGTCGGCAATGAGCAGTTCTTC. Translating gives CASSPLAGVGNEQFF.

This clone was recorded a few times. The chain carries TRBV7-6 and TRBJ2-5, with 9 bases aligning to TRBD2. CDR1 and CDR2 from the germline V gene are SGHVS and FNYEAQ. V shed 1 base and J 3 bases; nucleotides not matched to a gene: 6. The CDR3 consists of 16 residues. CDR3 in DNA: TGTGCCAGCAGCTTAGGGCTAGCGGGATGGGAAGAGACCCAGTACTTC. Amino acids: CASSLGLAGWEETQYF.

The rearrangement joins TRBV29-1 to TRBJ2-5, with D hard to call. Trimming stripped 5 bases from V and 5 bases from J, with 12 bases between. The CDR3 covers 12 residues. The V gene's germline CDR1 is SQVTM and CDR2 ANQGSEA. Here the CDR3 reads CSVRVVAETQYF. Here the CDR3 DNA reads TGCAGCGTTCGGGTTGTTGCGGAGACCCAGTACTTC.

This clone was counted a single time. The chain links TRBV11-1 to TRBJ2-7, with 7 bases aligning to TRBD2. The J segment lost 6 bases and the V segment lost 3 bases, leaving 14 bases of the junction unmatched. The CDR3 length is 16 residues. Germline assignment: CDR1 SGHAT and CDR2 FQDESV (reference sequence). CDR3 amino acids: CASSFGYGGSTSEQYF. The CDR3 DNA sequence: TGTGCCAGCAGCTTCGGATACGGCGGGAGCACCTCCGAGCAGTACTTC.

The J gene is TRBJ1-5, the V gene TRBV19, with D possibly being TRBD1 (5 bases). Germline loops: CDR1 LNHDA, CDR2 SQIVND (reference sequence). The CDR3 extends over 14 amino acids. V was pared by 3 bases and J by 3 bases, with 9 bases between. CDR3 in amino acids: CASSMGQLNQPQHF. The CDR3 DNA sequence: TGTGCCAGTAGTATGGGGCAGCTCAATCAGCCCCAGCATTTT.

This rearrangement joins TRBV5-1 to TRBJ1-1, with D possibly matching TRBD1 (5 bases). This CDR3 region has 13 residues. V gave up 4 bases and J gave up 7 bases, with 14 bases separating them. Per germline, CDR1 SGHRS and CDR2 YFSETQ. The CDR3 bases are TGCGCCAGCAGCCCCCCGGGGGTTATTGAAGCTTTCTTT. Protein product: CASSPPGVIEAFF.

The chain employs TRBV30 and TRBJ1-1, with TRBD1 as a possible D gene (6 bases). The CDR3 contains 12 residues. V was trimmed by 7 bases and J by 6 bases, leaving 15 bases between them. CDR1 and CDR2 from the germline V gene are GTSNPN and SVGIG (reference sequence). In DNA, the CDR3 is TGTGCCTCCACCAGGGGTTACCCTGAAGCTTTCTTT. This translates into CASTRGYPEAFF.

With respect to this clone: One junction end does not reproduce the germline sequence, and a read error may be involved. The chain recombines TRBV4-1 with TRBJ1-2, with D perhaps matching TRBD1 (5 bases). Germline-derived CDR1 and CDR2 are MGHRA and YSYEKL. There are 14 residues in the CDR3. The CDR3 nucleotides are TGCGCCAGCAGCCATCTTAACCAGGGAGGCGGCTGCACCTTC. This gives the protein CASSHLNQGGGCTF.

CDR3 in amino acids: CASTYTGVGTEAFF. The CDR3 nucleotides are TGTGCCAGTACCTACACAGGGGTGGGCACTGAAGCTTTCTTT. The chain combines TRBV19 with TRBJ1-1; 7 bases match TRBD1. The CDR3 contains 14 residues. V lost 7 bases to trimming and J lost 4 bases; unmatched junction nucleotides: 9. Germline values: CDR1 LNHDA, CDR2 SQIVND (reference sequence).